These 18 T cell receptor beta chains were sequenced from one sample in a study of beta chain features in type 1 diabetes. Expressed TCRB transcripts were sequenced because the isolated RNA had all been reverse transcribed beforehand. Clones were sequenced by immunoSEQ multiplex PCR, and TCRdb holds only the in-frame ones, with some missing. The sample contains some 220,000 clones, roughly a tenth of which appear only once. The material sequenced was central memory CD4+ T cells from blood. These receptors were collected from a man between 18 and 29 years old in good health.

This clone was seen only a few times. The rearrangement uses TRBV4-3 and TRBJ2-3; TRBD2 is a possible D gene (6 bases). The germline V and J ends were trimmed by 4 bases and 1 base, with 21 bases remaining between them. Per the germline V gene, CDR1 is LGHNA and CDR2 is YSLEER. This CDR3 comprises 18 residues. The CDR3 loop is CASSLSAGTRAGTDTQYF. As DNA, the CDR3 is TGCGCCAGCAGCCTCAGCGCCGGGACTCGCGCTGGCACAGATACGCAGTATTTT.

The J gene is TRBJ2-1, the V gene TRBV2, with 14 bases matching TRBD2. V was clipped by 6 bases and J by 8 bases; unmatched bases: 3. The CDR3 is made up of 14 amino acids. Germline CDR1 reads SNHLY; CDR2 reads FYNNEI. Here the CDR3 reads CASRGTSGSYEQFF. The CDR3, as DNA: TGTGCCAGCAGAGGGACTAGCGGGAGCTATGAGCAGTTCTTC.

CDR3 in DNA: TGTGCCAGCAGCCCGGGGCAGGGATATGGCTACACCTTC. As protein: CASSPGQGYGYTF. V is TRBV9 and J is TRBJ1-2; perhaps TRBD1 as D (5 bases). With 4 bases removed from V and 5 bases from J, the gap between germline ends came to 12 bases. Germline CDR1 is SGDLS and CDR2 is YYNGEE. The CDR3 has 13 residues.

The sample holds a few counts of this clone. V gene TRBV2 combines with J gene TRBJ2-5, with D tentatively TRBD1 or TRBD2 (6 bases each). The V gene lost 6 bases and the J gene lost 4 bases, with 18 bases spanning the gap. The CDR3 sequence is 15 residues long. CDR1 SNHLY and CDR2 FYNNEI come from the germline V gene. CDR3 in amino acids: CASSGRRDNIETQYF. The CDR3 DNA follows: TGTGCCAGCAGCGGCCGGCGGGACAACATAGAGACCCAGTACTTC. The full variable domain, its missing parts supplied by reference TRBV2 and TRBJ2-5, is EPEVTQTPSHQVTQMGQEVILRCVPISNHLYFYWYRQILGQKVEFLVSFYNNEISEKSEIFDDQFSVERPDGSNFTLKIRSTKLEDSAMYFCASSGRRDNIETQYFGPGTRLLVL.

This clone has only a few counts. This chain uses TRBV7-9 with TRBJ2-3, with 9 bases identical to TRBD2. V gave up 4 bases and J gave up 2 bases; unmatched junction bases: 10. Germline V gene data show CDR1 as SEHNR and CDR2 as FQNEAQ (reference sequence). The CDR3 has 17 residues. CDR3 nucleotide sequence: TGTGCCAGCAGCTCGGTGCGTAGCGGGAGCTACACAGATACGCAGTATTTT. This codes for CASSSVRSGSYTDTQYF.

This clone was found a few times. The J gene is TRBJ2-5, the V gene TRBV29-1, with D tentatively TRBD2 (5 bases). The CDR3 extends over 13 amino acids. V lost 6 bases and J 8 bases, leaving 19 bases between the germline ends. The germline gives CDR1 SQVTM, CDR2 ANQGSEA. CDR3 sequence (DNA): TGCAGCGTCGAACAATATTCCCGGACTACCCAGTACTTC. Translation gives CSVEQYSRTTQYF.

Details on this clone: A much larger clonotype is one base distant, so this may be a read error. The chain uses TRBV5-1 and TRBJ2-1, with D maybe TRBD2 (6 bases). Germline V lookup: CDR1 SGHRS, CDR2 YFSETQ. V lost 0 bases, J lost 0 bases, and 7 bases lay in between. CDR3 size: 15 residues. The CDR3 here is CASSLAAGSYNEQFF. Written as DNA, the CDR3 is TGCGCCAGCAGCTTGGCAGCGGGCTCCTACAATGAGCAGTTCTTC.

This clone showed up just a few times. The chain is built from TRBV5-4 and TRBJ1-1, with no clear D. The V end was cut by 2 bases, the J end by 5 bases, with 13 bases between. This CDR3 region has 14 residues. Germline V CDR1 and CDR2: SGHNT, YYREEE (reference sequence). This CDR3 reads CASSFRQDRTEAFF. The CDR3 nucleotides are TGTGCCAGCAGCTTTCGACAAGACCGGACTGAAGCTTTCTTT.

DNA of the CDR3: TGTGCCAGCAGACTCGGGACAGGGGGTGGGTCAGATACGCAGTATTTT. It translates to CASRLGTGGGSDTQYF. This chain joins TRBV2 and TRBJ2-3; TRBD1 matches 11 bases. V trimming: 6 bases; J trimming: 4 bases; junction bases outside the gene matches: 9. The length of the CDR3 is 16 residues. Germline V gives CDR1 SNHLY, CDR2 FYNNEI.

The chain combines TRBV9 with TRBJ2-1; 9 nucleotides align to TRBD2. This CDR3 spans 16 amino acids. Unmatched junction bases numbered 4, after V lost 0 bases and J lost 3 bases. CDR1 SGDLS and CDR2 YYNGEE come from the germline V gene. CDR3 nucleotide sequence: TGTGCCAGCAGCGTAGGTCCGACTAGCGGCTACAATGAGCAGTTCTTC. Translation: CASSVGPTSGYNEQFF.

This clone was picked up many times. The chain employs TRBV28 and TRBJ2-6; no clear D. The CDR3 length is 15 residues. Germline V gives CDR1 MDHEN, CDR2 SYDVKM. V was clipped by 5 bases and J by 2 bases, with 10 bases between them. This CDR3 is CASSPPVTGANVLTF. The CDR3 bases are TGTGCCAGCAGTCCCCCGGTTACTGGGGCCAACGTCCTGACTTTC.

This clone rates as medium-sized (0.01 to 0.1%). J is TRBJ2-2 and V is TRBV4-3, with 11 bases matching TRBD1. Trimming at V came to 5 bases and at J to 5 bases, leaving 7 bases not matched to a gene. The V gene's germline CDR1 is LGHNA and CDR2 YSLEER. The CDR3 extends over 16 amino acids. The CDR3 sequence is CASSFGTGGRTGELFF. In DNA form, the CDR3 reads TGCGCCAGCAGCTTCGGGACAGGGGGTAGGACCGGGGAGCTGTTTTTT.

The rearrangement joins TRBV7-2 to TRBJ2-1; no definite D call. Per the germline V gene, CDR1 is SGHTA and CDR2 is FQGNSA. Trimming took off 5 bases at V and 3 bases at J, with 17 bases between the two ends. The CDR3 is 16 residues long. The CDR3 DNA follows: TGTGCCAGCAGCGCCTTCCCTAGGACCCGCTACAATGAGCAGTTCTTC. It is translated as CASSAFPRTRYNEQFF.

This clone was seen more than once but under ten times. The chain has TRBV29-1 and TRBJ2-3; D is possibly TRBD1 or TRBD2 (6 bases each). V dropped 7 bases and J dropped 8 bases, with 10 bases sitting between them. The length of the CDR3 is 10 residues. From germline, CDR1 is SQVTM and CDR2 ANQGSEA. The CDR3 reads CSAEGGTQYF. The CDR3 bases are TGCAGCGCCGAGGGGGGTACGCAGTATTTT.

This clone was observed a few times. The CDR3 nucleotides are TGTGCCTGGAGTGTATGGGAATGGGGACACCTGAACACTGAAGCTTTCTTT. This translates into CAWSVWEWGHLNTEAFF. The chain recombines TRBV30 with TRBJ1-1, with D tentatively TRBD1 (6 bases). This CDR3 has 17 residues. Trimming removed 0 bases from V and 0 bases from J, with 17 bases in between. CDR1 is GTSNPN, CDR2 SVGIG, per germline (reference sequence). Variable domain in full (rest from reference TRBV30 and TRBJ1-1): SQTIHQWPATLVQPVGSPLSLECTVEGTSNPNLYWYRQAAGRGLQLLFYSVGIGQISSEVPQNLSASRPQDRQFILSSKKLLLSDSGFYLCAWSVWEWGHLNTEAFFGQGTRLTVV.

This clone was picked up many times. The chain recombines TRBV4-3 with TRBJ1-4; TRBD1 aligns across 8 bases. The CDR3 is 14 residues long. The germline CDR1 and CDR2 sequences are LGHNA and YSLEER. Trimming took 4 bases from V and 7 from J; bases not matched to a gene: 5. In DNA form, the CDR3 reads TGCGCCAGCAGCCGGACAGGGAGCAGTGAAAAACTGTTTTTT. This encodes CASSRTGSSEKLFF.

This clone turned up a few times. The chain carries TRBV9 and TRBJ1-2, with 12 bases that match TRBD1. The CDR3 is 17 amino acids. V was clipped by 4 bases and J by 5 bases; unmatched bases: 12. Germline CDR1 SGDLS, CDR2 YYNGEE. The chain's CDR3 is CASSPSAGQGAGYGYTF. The DNA for the CDR3 is TGTGCCAGCAGCCCCTCTGCGGGACAGGGGGCTGGGTATGGCTACACCTTC.

This clone has only a few counts. J is TRBJ1-2 and V is TRBV7-9; D is possibly TRBD1 (5 bases). CDR1 and CDR2 (germline): SEHNR, FQNEAQ (reference sequence). The CDR3 spans 14 residues. The V end lost 4 bases, the J end lost 4 bases, and 13 bases lay between the germline ends. The CDR3 is CASSSPGMFYGYTF. The CDR3 nucleotides are TGTGCCAGCAGCTCTCCAGGGATGTTCTATGGCTACACCTTC.